The subject of this entry is one T cell receptor (beta chain). Its antigen is as yet unknown. This sample was taken from a study of OX40 agonist ivuxolimab in advanced cancers. General study results and limits: Among T cells, CD8+ cells averaged more expanded clones than CD4+ cells. By week 6 at 0.1 to 3.0 mg/kg, blood CD4+ and CD8+ T cells had expanded clonally.

Assay used: immunoSEQ multiplex PCR; TCRdb lists only in-frame clones, some missing. The sample yields tens of thousands of clones, roughly 79% seen once. V gave up 1 base and J gave up 0 bases, with 10 bases separating them. The CDR3 has 15 residues. The V gene's germline CDR1 is SGHVS and CDR2 FQNEAQ. The clonotype comes from an adult with an advanced solid tumor such as melanoma, head and neck, liver or kidney cancer. Source: CD4+ or CD8+ T cells sorted from blood, taken in a trial of the OX40 agonist ivuxolimab. This chain uses TRBV7-8 with TRBJ2-7, with D tentatively TRBD1 (5 bases). The CDR3 reads CASSLETVGSYEQYF. CDR3 sequence (DNA): TGTGCCAGCAGCTTAGAGACAGTCGGCTCCTACGAGCAGTACTTC.